Sequencing of this T cell receptor beta chain was carried out in a study of T cells expressing NK-cell markers. Overall study: Investigators obtained TCR beta repertoires from sorted CD3+CD56+NKG2C+, CD3+CD56+NKG2C- and CD3+CD56-NKG2C+ T cells. Eight donors were sequenced, of whom seven were HCMV-seropositive, while the remaining one was HCMV-seronegative.

With respect to this clonotype: Its specificity is unknown.

Study findings and constraints: In five to seven donors, dominant CD3+CD56+NKG2C+ clonotypes ranked among the top 10 CD8+ clonotypes.

Germline lookup yields CDR1 SEHNR and CDR2 FQNEAQ (reference sequence). CDR3 length equals 17 residues. After re-calling the 5' RACE reads, TCRdb lists one entry per CDR3 protein, DNA absent. The sample includes 350,000 to 500,000 distinct CDR3 sequences. Sequencing input: blood T cells: a sorted CD56 or NKG2C T cell subset, CD4+ or CD8+ T cells, or bulk PBMC T cells (not recorded which). This chain uses TRBV7-9 with TRBJ2-1; TCRdb gives TRBD1 as the D gene, but with no DNA this cannot be confirmed. The clonotype comes from a woman between 18 and 70 years old in good health. This CDR3 is CASSSHHRAEGYNEQFF.